This paragraph covers one T cell receptor (beta chain) sequence. Measured with immunoSEQ multiplex PCR; TCRdb has only the in-frame clones, and not every one. The sample consists of more than 150,000 clones, more than 80% of them appearing once. The record originates from a study of blood T cell repertoires in COVID-19. Study information: COVID-19 samples collected from the United States, Italy and Spain covered acute and convalescent phases. PBMCs, B-cell-depleted T cells, or T cells were the source of the cDNA or gDNA that made up the material.

The CDR3 extends over 15 amino acids. The trim removed 3 bases at V and 8 bases at J, leaving 13 bases unmatched. Germline-derived CDR1 and CDR2 are SQVTM and ANQGSEA. This receptor was taken from a human donor in a cohort sampled during active COVID-19. Material: peripheral blood. The genes are TRBV29-1 and TRBJ1-2, with 9 bases lining up with TRBD1. The CDR3 nucleotides read TGCAGCGTTGAGACGACCCCCGGGACAGGGCAGGGCTACACCTTC. Amino acid sequence: CSVETTPGTGQGYTF.